This record covers a single T cell receptor (beta chain). Germline V lookup: CDR1 MDHEN, CDR2 SYDVKM. The CDR3 contains 15 residues. J gave up 0 bases and V 2 bases, and 3 bases lay outside the gene matches. This sample stems from a study of blood T cell repertoires in COVID-19. About the study: The study drew acute and convalescent COVID-19 samples from the United States, Italy and Spain. T cells, B-cell-depleted T cells, or PBMCs provided the cDNA or gDNA that served as material.

Per the original methods: By means of reference gene primer amplification, nucleated cell counts were estimated. Measured with immunoSEQ multiplex PCR; TCRdb has only the in-frame clones, and not every one. The V and J calls and clone size come from that table; D and trimming were worked out from the DNA. This sample has about 120,000 clones, with approximately 80% found just once. The sequencing input was peripheral blood. The J gene is TRBJ1-2, the V gene TRBV28, with 7 bases matching TRBD1. The sequence came from a woman of 80 years or more with acute or convalescent COVID-19. The CDR3, as DNA: TGTGCCAGCAGTTTAGGTACAGGGGCTAACTATGGCTACACCTTC. Translating gives CASSLGTGANYGYTF.